Listed here are 27 T cell receptor beta chains from one sample, sequenced in a study of tumor-infiltrating lymphocytes in primary liver carcinoma. With a constant-region primer, TCR beta cDNA was made from 500 ng of total RNA. Libraries covering TCR beta were generated through three nested multiplex PCR rounds (using a slightly modified ARM-PCR). Forward primers for TRBV1-TRBV30 and a C-beta reverse primer served the first two PCR rounds, at roughly 10 cycles each. In TCRdb, the multiplex PCR reads were re-called with MiXCR into one record per CDR3 protein. The sample lists 100,000 or so distinct CDR3 sequences, roughly 80% seen once, with approximately 20% in the top ten. Investigators took RNA and DNA out together from 20-30 mg of unsorted bulk tissue. The sequenced sample was liver tumor tissue from sampling region 3. Subset in this sample: tumor region T3, left-lateral pole. These receptors all come from a man in his forties with primary liver carcinoma and hepatitis B virus infection.

Turning to this clonotype: The final CDR3 position lacks the conserved phenylalanine or tryptophan, pointing to a likely read error. The chain links TRBV29-1 to TRBJ1-1; D is possibly TRBD1 (5 bases). CDR1 SQVTM and CDR2 ANQGSEA come from the germline V gene. The CDR3 spans 12 residues. The CDR3: CSVEGQNTEAFS. Written as DNA, the CDR3 is TGCAGCGTTGAAGGACAGAACACTGAGGCTTTCTCT.

This clonotype appeared once. The CDR3 does not close with the conserved phenylalanine or tryptophan, likely indicating a read error. Because the CDR3's place on the DNA is in doubt, the DNA is left out and the CDR3 is given as listed by TCRdb. The rearrangement uses TRBV12-3 or TRBV12-4 and TRBJ2-2; the table calls TRBD1, which could not be checked here. The CDR3 adds up to 14 amino acids, both ends counted. The CDR3 loop is CASNLDGGPGVLFL.

V usage is TRBV28 and J usage is TRBJ2-1; D ambiguous. Germline CDR1 MDHEN, CDR2 SYDVKM. Trimming left V 6 bases short and J 7 bases short, with 19 bases between. This CDR3 spans 15 amino acids. The DNA of the CDR3 is TGTGCCAGCAGAACCTACTTAACATCGGGTAATGAGCAGTTCTTC. It yields the protein CASRTYLTSGNEQFF.

The chain is built from TRBV29-1 and TRBJ2-5; 10 bases are a match to TRBD2. The junction had 12 bases not matched to a gene; V was cut back by 7 bases and J by 7 bases. Germline CDR1 reads SQVTM; CDR2 reads ANQGSEA. The CDR3 consists of 14 residues. CDR3: CSGILAGGAVTQYF. The CDR3 region has the DNA TGCAGCGGTATATTAGCGGGAGGAGCAGTGACCCAGTACTTC.

The CDR3 DNA sequence: TGTGCCAGCAGCCCGGGACATGCCTATGGCTACACCTTC. Translation: CASSPGHAYGYTF. This chain links TRBV12-3 or TRBV12-4 with TRBJ1-2; D might be TRBD1 (6 bases). V was pared by 6 bases and J by 4 bases, with 12 bases between. The length of the CDR3 is 13 residues.

Points on this clonotype: The junction shows a germline mismatch at one end, possibly a read error. V is TRBV12-3 or TRBV12-4 and J is TRBJ2-6; possible D gene TRBD1, 6 bases. The CDR3 consists of 15 residues. The CDR3 reads CVSSSTGSGANVPTF. The CDR3, as DNA: TGTGTCAGCAGTTCCACAGGGTCTGGGGCCAACGTCCCGACTTTC.

The chain joins TRBV12-3 or TRBV12-4 to TRBJ2-1, with a weak D call TRBD1 (5 bases). V was clipped by 5 bases and J by 16 bases, with 15 bases between them. This CDR3 contains 11 residues. CDR3: CASSRGNEHFF. In DNA form, the CDR3 reads TGTGCCAGCAGTAGGGGCAATGAACACTTCTTC.

This clonotype was recorded only once. V is TRBV4-2 and J is TRBJ1-2; unclear D gene. The CDR3 totals 14 residues. CDR1 and CDR2 (germline): LGHNA, YNFKEQ. V was clipped by 7 bases and J by 2 bases, with 14 bases between them. The CDR3 here is CASKNLDGNYGYTF. The CDR3, as DNA: TGTGCCAGCAAGAACTTGGACGGCAACTATGGCTACACCTTC.

Worth noting for this clonotype: This clone may be a read error of a much larger clone one base away. The rearrangement joins TRBV2 to TRBJ1-5; perhaps TRBD1 as D (5 bases). This CDR3 comprises 14 residues. CDR1 and CDR2 from the germline V gene are SNHLY and FYNNEI. The CDR3 reads CASSEARGSQHQHF. The CDR3 DNA follows: TGTGCCAGCAGTGAAGCGCGGGGGAGCCAGCACCAGCATTTT.

As concerns this clonotype: At one end, the junction sequence differs from germline, possibly due to a read error. V usage is TRBV5-1 and J usage is TRBJ2-1; TRBD2 might be the D (6 bases). Germline V CDR1 and CDR2: SGHRS, YFSETQ. The CDR3 contains 16 residues. The CDR3 sequence: CASSLAWRGSYNEQLF. For the CDR3, the DNA is TGCGCCAGCAGCTTGGCCTGGCGGGGAAGTTACAATGAGCAGCTCTTC.

In regard to this clonotype: At one end the junction does not follow the germline gene, possibly because of a read error. J is TRBJ2-7 and V is TRBV11-3; unclear D gene. Germline-derived CDR1 and CDR2 are SGHNT and YENEEA. The CDR3 length is 15 residues. CDR3 in DNA: TGTGCCAGCAGCTTAGATCCCGGAACACACTACGAGCAGCACTTC. Its translation is CASSLDPGTHYEQHF.

In the case of this clonotype: The junction differs from germline at one of its ends, possibly a read error. The chain uses TRBV19 and TRBJ2-2, with a tentative D call TRBD2 (6 bases). The CDR3 length is 14 residues. Germline V gives CDR1 LNHDA, CDR2 SQIVND (reference sequence). The CDR3 coding sequence is TGCGCCAGTAGGCGCGTCGGGGGCACCGGGGAGCTGTTTTTT. It specifies CASRRVGGTGELFF.

As concerns this clonotype: One end of the junction is discordant with germline, which a read error may explain. The V and J genes are TRBV6-5 and TRBJ2-7; TRBD1 matches at 7 bases. The germline gives CDR1 MNHEY, CDR2 SVGAGI. The CDR3 runs to 14 residues. CDR3 region: CASSAGTEPSEQYF. CDR3 bases: TGTGCCAGCAGTGCCGGGACAGAGCCCTCCGAGCAATACTTC.

By sample share, this clonotype is medium-sized (0.01 to 0.1%). The CDR3 here is CASSRQGGKGQPQHF. The CDR3 DNA follows: TGTGCCAGCAGTCGACAGGGTGGAAAAGGTCAGCCCCAGCATTTT. The V gene is TRBV6-5, the J gene TRBJ1-5, with 7 bases lining up with TRBD1. After removal of 5 bases from V and 6 bases from J, the junction contained 10 bases not matched to a gene. Per germline, CDR1 MNHEY and CDR2 SVGAGI. The CDR3 contains 15 residues.

This clonotype has more than one count but fewer than ten. Since a much larger clone is just one base distant, this may be a read error. The chain is built from TRBV5-1 and TRBJ2-1, with D possibly matching TRBD2 (6 bases). CDR1 is SGHRS and CDR2 is YFSETQ in the germline V gene. Trimming stripped 7 bases from V and 7 bases from J, with 18 bases between. This CDR3 is built from 14 residues. This CDR3 reads CASRTSRRGNEQFF. Written as DNA, the CDR3 is TGCGCCAGCCGAACTAGCAGGAGAGGGAATGAGCAGTTCTTC.

The count of this clonotype is one. One end of the junction does not line up with germline, which may come from a read error. The CDR3 region has the DNA TGTGCTAGCAGCCTGAAGGGAGGGACTACAGTTACCTTCGAGCAGTACTTC. Amino acids: CASSLKGGTTVTFEQYF. This rearrangement joins TRBV7-8 to TRBJ2-7, with TRBD2 identical over 7 bases. Per the germline V gene, CDR1 is SGHVS and CDR2 is FQNEAQ. The CDR3 is made up of 17 amino acids.

Of note for this clonotype: The conserved phenylalanine or tryptophan normally closing the CDR3 is absent here, so this likely arose from a read error. V is TRBV12-3 or TRBV12-4 and J is TRBJ1-5; D unclear. This CDR3 contains 16 residues. Trimming left V 7 bases short and J 3 bases short, with 19 bases between. CDR3 sequence (DNA): TGTGCCAGCACTCCCGACGAGTACGGCGACAATCAGCCCCAGCATTAT. Amino acid sequence: CASTPDEYGDNQPQHY.

J is TRBJ2-1 and V is TRBV29-1; 10 bases line up with TRBD2. This CDR3 is 15 amino acids long. Germline V gene data show CDR1 as SQVTM and CDR2 as ANQGSEA. The V segment lost 6 bases and the J segment 6 bases; nucleotides outside the gene matches: 11. The CDR3 DNA sequence: TGCAGCGTGAGCGGGACTAGCGTGAGAGGCAATGAGCAGTTCTTC. Translated, it gives CSVSGTSVRGNEQFF.

On this clonotype itself: A junction boundary mismatches the germline segment, possibly from a read error. The J gene is TRBJ1-5, the V gene TRBV5-1; the D gene is possibly TRBD1 (5 bases). CDR3 length: 14 residues. Germline V gene sequence: CDR1 SGHRS, CDR2 YFSETQ. For the CDR3, the DNA is TGCGCCAGCAACTTGGGGGACCTAAATCAGTCCCAGCATTTT. Its translation is CASNLGDLNQSQHF.

The genes are TRBV5-1 and TRBJ2-3, with TRBD2 matching over 9 bases. The CDR3 sequence is 18 residues long. The germline V gene encodes CDR1 SGHRS and CDR2 YFSETQ. CDR3 nucleotides: TGCGCTTTCAGGGGAGTAGCGGGGGCTCCGGCGTTGACAGATACGCAGTATTTT. It yields the protein CAFRGVAGAPALTDTQYF.

The chain carries TRBV11-2 and TRBJ2-3; no clear D. The CDR3 length is 14 residues. V was pared by 5 bases and J by 0 bases, with 9 bases between. The germline CDR1 and CDR2 sequences are SGHAT and FQNNGV. CDR3 sequence (DNA): TGTGCCAGCAGCCTCTCGGCCAGCACAGATACGCAGTATTTT. This sequence encodes CASSLSASTDTQYF.

About this clonotype: A clone one base away is much larger, so this may be a read error. The chain joins TRBV7-2 to TRBJ2-3; tentative D call: TRBD2 (5 bases). Trimming left V 5 bases short and J 8 bases short, with 11 bases between. Germline CDR1 is SGHTA and CDR2 is FQGNSA. CDR3 length: 12 residues. In DNA form, the CDR3 reads TGTGCCAGCAGCGACGACTACTGTACGCAGTATTTT. It translates to CASSDDYCTQYF.

The J gene is TRBJ2-7, the V gene TRBV7-9; D uncertain. This CDR3 is built from 13 residues. The germline V gene has CDR1 SEHNR and CDR2 FQNEAQ (reference sequence). CDR3 nucleotides: TGTAGCAGCAGCCCCCGGGTCGGAAGGGAGCAGTACTTC. Its translation: CSSSPRVGREQYF. Variable domain in full (rest from reference TRBV7-9 and TRBJ2-7): DTGVSQNPRHKITKRGQNVTFRCDPISEHNRLYWYRQTLGQGPEFLTYFQNEAQLEKSRLLSDRFSAERPKGSFSTLEIQRTEQGDSAMYLCSSSPRVGREQYFGPGTRLTVT.

This clonotype came up a few times. A read error may produce the germline difference seen at one junction end. The CDR3 loop reads CASMELAAVSTDTQYF. The DNA of the CDR3 is TGTGCCAGCATGGAACTAGCGGCAGTAAGCACAGATACACAGTATTTT. The chain couples TRBV6-1 to TRBJ2-3; 8 positions agree with TRBD2. Germline CDR1 and CDR2: MNHNS and SASEGT. CDR3 length: 16 residues.

On this clonotype itself: Germline is not matched at one junction end, which may reflect a read error. The chain recombines TRBV29-1 with TRBJ1-1; 7 nucleotides match TRBD1. This CDR3 comprises 10 residues. Looked up from germline, CDR1 is SQVTM and CDR2 is ANQGSEA. The CDR3 is CSVGQLEAIF. CDR3 sequence (DNA): TGCAGCGTGGGACAGCTTGAAGCTATCTTT.

Only a few counts were recorded for this clonotype. The genes are TRBV6-1 and TRBJ2-7, with 7 positions matching TRBD1. CDR1 and CDR2 (germline): MNHNS, SASEGT. The CDR3 covers 13 residues. V trimming: 3 bases; J trimming: 8 bases; junction bases outside the gene matches: 7. CDR3 sequence: CASSDGDRAKQYF. The CDR3 bases are TGTGCCAGCAGTGACGGCGACAGGGCCAAGCAGTACTTC.

Points on this clonotype: The junction shows a germline mismatch at one end, possibly a read error. The gene calls are TRBV5-5 and TRBJ2-1; 9 bases are shared with TRBD1. Germline assignment: CDR1 SGHKS and CDR2 YYEKEE (reference sequence). The CDR3 has 17 amino acids. The CDR3, as DNA: TGTGCCAACAGCTTACACGTGGACAGGGGCCTTGGTAATGAGCAATTCTTC. Its translation is CANSLHVDRGLGNEQFF.